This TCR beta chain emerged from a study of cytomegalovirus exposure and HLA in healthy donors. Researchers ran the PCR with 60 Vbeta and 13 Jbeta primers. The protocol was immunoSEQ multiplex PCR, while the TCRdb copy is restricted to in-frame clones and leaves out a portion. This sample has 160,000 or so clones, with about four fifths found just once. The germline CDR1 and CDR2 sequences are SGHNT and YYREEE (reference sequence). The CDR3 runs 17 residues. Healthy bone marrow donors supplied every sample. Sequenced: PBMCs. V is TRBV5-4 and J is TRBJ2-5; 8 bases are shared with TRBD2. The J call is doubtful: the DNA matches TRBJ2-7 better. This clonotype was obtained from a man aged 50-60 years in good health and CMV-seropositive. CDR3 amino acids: CASSRTSSSGRIYEQYF. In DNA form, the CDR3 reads TGTGCCAGCAGTCGCACCTCCTCTAGCGGGCGGATCTACGAGCAGTACTTC.